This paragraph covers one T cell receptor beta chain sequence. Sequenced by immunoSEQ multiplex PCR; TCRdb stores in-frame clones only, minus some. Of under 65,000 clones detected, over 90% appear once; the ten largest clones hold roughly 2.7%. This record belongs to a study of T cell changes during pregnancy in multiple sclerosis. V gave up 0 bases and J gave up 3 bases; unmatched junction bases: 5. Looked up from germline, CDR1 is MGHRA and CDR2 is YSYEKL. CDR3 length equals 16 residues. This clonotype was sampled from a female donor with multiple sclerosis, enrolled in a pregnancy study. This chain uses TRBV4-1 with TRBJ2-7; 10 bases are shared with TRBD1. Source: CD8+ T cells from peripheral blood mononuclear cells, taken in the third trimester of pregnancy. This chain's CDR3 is CASSQEGTGVFYEQYF. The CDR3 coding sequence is TGCGCCAGCAGCCAAGAAGGGACAGGGGTGTTCTACGAGCAGTACTTC.